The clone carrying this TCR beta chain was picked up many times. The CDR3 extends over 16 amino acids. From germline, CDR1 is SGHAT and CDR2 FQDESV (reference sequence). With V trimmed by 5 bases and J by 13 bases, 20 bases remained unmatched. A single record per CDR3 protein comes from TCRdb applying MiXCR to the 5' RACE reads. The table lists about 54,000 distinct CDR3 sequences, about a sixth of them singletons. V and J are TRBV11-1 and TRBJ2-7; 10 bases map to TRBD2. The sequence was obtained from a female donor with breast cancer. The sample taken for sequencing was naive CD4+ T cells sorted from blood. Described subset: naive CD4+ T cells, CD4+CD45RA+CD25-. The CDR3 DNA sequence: TGTGCCAGCAGCGGAGCCCTACTAGCGGGAACCGATACTCCTTACTTC. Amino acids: CASSGALLAGTDTPYF.